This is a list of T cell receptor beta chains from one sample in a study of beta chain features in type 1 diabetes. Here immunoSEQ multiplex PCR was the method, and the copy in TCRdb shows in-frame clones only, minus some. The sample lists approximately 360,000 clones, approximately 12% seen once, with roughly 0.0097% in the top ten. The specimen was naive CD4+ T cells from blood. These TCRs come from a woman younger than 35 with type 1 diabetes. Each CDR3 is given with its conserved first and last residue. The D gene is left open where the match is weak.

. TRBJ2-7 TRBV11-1 CASSLWESPYEQYF
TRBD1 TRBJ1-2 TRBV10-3 CAVDRDRYGYTF
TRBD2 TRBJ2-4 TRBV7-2 CASTLAGVNIQYF
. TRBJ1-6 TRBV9 CASSAPRRDLRGPLHF
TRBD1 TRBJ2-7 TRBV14 CASSLTGQGTYEQYF
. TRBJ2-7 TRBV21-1 CASRTRRGQYYEQYF
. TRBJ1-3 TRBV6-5 CASSWSRGPGNTIYF
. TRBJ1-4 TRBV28 CASRGWGRGDEKLFF
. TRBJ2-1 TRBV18 CASSPGGYDEQFF
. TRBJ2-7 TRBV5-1 CASTEGQPGEQYF
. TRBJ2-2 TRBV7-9 CASSLEAETGELFF
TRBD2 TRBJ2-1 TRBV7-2 CASSQRGTSGSNEQFF
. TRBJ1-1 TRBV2 CASHGTSTEAFF
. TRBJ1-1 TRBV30 CAWNWRQATEAFF
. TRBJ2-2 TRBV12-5 CASELSRRRNTGELFF
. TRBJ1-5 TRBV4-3 CASSQDRTAGQPQHF
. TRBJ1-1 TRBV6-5 CASIKDSLNTEAFF